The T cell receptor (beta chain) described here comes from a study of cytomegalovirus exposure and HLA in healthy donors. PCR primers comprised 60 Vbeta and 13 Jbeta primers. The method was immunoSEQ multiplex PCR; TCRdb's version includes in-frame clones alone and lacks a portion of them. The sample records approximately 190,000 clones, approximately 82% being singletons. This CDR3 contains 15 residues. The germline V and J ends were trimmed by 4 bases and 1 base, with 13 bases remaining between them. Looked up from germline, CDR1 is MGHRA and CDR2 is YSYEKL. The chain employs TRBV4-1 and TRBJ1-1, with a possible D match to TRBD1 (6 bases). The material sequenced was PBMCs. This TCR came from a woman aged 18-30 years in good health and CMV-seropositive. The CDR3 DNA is TGCGCCAGCAGCCTGGGGGGGGCAGGGAACACTGAAGCTTTCTTT. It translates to CASSLGGAGNTEAFF.